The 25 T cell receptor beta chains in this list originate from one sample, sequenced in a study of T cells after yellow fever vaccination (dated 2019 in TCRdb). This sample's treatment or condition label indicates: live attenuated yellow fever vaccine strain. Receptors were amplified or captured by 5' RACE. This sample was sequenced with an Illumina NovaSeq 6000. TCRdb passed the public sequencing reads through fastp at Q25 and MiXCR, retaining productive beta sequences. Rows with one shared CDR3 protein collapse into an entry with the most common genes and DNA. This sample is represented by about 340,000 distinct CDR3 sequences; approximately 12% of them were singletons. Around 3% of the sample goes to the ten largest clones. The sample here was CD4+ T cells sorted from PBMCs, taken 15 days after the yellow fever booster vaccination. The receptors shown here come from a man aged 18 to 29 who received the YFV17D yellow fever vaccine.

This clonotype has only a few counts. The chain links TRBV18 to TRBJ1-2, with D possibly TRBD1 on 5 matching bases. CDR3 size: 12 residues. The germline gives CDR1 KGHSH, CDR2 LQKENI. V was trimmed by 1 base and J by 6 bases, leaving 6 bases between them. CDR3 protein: CASSPRRDGYTF. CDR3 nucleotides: TGTGCCAGCTCACCACGCAGGGATGGCTACACCTTC.

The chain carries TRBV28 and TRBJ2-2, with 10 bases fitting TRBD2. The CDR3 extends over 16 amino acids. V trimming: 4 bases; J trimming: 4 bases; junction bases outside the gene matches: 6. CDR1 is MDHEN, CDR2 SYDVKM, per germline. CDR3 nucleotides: TGTGCCAGCAGTTACAGCGGGGGGGCGAGCACCGGGGAGCTGTTTTTT. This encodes CASSYSGGASTGELFF.

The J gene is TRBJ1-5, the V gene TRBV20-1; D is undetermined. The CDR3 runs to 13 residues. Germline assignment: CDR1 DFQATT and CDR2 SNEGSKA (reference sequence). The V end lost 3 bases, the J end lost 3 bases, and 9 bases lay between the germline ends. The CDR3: CSARGGTNQPQHF. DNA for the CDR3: TGCAGTGCTAGGGGAGGTACCAATCAGCCCCAGCATTTT.

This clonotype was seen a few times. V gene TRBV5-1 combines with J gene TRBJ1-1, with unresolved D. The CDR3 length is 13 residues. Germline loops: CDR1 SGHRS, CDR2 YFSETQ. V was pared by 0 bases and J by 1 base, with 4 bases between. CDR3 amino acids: CASSLDWNTEAFF. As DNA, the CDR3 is TGCGCCAGCAGCTTGGATTGGAACACTGAAGCTTTCTTT.

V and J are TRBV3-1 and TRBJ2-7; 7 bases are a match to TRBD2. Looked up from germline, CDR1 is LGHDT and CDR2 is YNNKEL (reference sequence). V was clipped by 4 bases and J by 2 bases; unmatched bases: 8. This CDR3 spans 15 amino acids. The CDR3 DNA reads TGTGCCAGCAGCCCCCGACTAGCAGGCACCTACGAGCAGTACTTC. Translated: CASSPRLAGTYEQYF.

CDR3 protein: CSEQTPQETQYF. CDR3 DNA: TGCAGTGAACAGACACCCCAAGAGACCCAGTACTTC. The chain has TRBV20-1 and TRBJ2-5; the D is unclear. The CDR3 loop spans 12 amino acids. The germline V and J ends were trimmed by 7 bases and 1 base, with 10 bases remaining between them. Germline V gene lookup returns CDR1 DFQATT and CDR2 SNEGSKA (reference sequence).

The DNA for the CDR3 is TGCAGTGCTTCCGGGGGACAGAAAATTTATGGCTACACCTTC. Its protein product is CSASGGQKIYGYTF. The V gene is TRBV20-1, the J gene TRBJ1-2, with TRBD1 identical over 7 bases. The trim removed 5 bases at V and 5 bases at J, leaving 11 bases unmatched. This CDR3 comprises 14 residues. Germline V gene lookup returns CDR1 DFQATT and CDR2 SNEGSKA (reference sequence).

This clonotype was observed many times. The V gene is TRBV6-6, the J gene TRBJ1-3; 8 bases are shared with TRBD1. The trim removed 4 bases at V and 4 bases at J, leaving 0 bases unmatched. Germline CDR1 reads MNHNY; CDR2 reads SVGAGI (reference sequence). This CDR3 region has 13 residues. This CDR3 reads CASSWTGGNTIYF. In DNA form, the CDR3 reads TGTGCCAGCAGTTGGACAGGGGGAAACACCATATATTTT.

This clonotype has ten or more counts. DNA of the CDR3: TGCAGTGCTAGGAATATTGCCCTGAACACTGAAGCTTTCTTT. This sequence encodes CSARNIALNTEAFF. The chain joins TRBV20-1 to TRBJ1-1; D call uncertain. Trimming took 3 bases from V and 0 from J, leaving 11 bases between them. From germline, CDR1 is DFQATT and CDR2 SNEGSKA (reference sequence). This CDR3 spans 14 amino acids.

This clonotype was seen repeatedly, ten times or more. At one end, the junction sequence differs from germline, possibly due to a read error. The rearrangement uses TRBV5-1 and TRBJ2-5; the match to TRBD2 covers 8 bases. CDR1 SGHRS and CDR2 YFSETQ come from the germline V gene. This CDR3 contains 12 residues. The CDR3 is CASSLDGRGGNF. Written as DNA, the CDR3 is TGCGCCAGCAGCTTGGATGGTCGGGGGGGGAACTTC.

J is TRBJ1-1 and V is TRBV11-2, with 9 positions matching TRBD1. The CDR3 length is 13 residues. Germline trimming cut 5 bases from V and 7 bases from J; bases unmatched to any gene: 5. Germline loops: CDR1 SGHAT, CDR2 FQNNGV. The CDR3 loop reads CASSPPGQGEAFF. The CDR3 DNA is TGTGCCAGCAGCCCACCGGGACAGGGTGAAGCTTTCTTT.

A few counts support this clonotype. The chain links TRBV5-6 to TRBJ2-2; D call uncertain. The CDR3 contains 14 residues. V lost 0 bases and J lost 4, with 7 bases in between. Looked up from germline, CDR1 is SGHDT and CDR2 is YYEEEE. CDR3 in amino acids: CASSLGVTTGELFF. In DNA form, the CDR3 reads TGTGCCAGCAGCTTGGGCGTGACCACCGGGGAGCTGTTTTTT.

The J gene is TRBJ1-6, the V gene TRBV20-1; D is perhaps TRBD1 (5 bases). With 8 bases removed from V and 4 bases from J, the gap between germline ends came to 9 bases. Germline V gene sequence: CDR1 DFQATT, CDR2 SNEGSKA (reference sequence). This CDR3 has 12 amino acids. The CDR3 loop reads CSLQDYNSPLHF. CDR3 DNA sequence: TGCAGTTTACAGGATTATAATTCACCCCTCCACTTT.

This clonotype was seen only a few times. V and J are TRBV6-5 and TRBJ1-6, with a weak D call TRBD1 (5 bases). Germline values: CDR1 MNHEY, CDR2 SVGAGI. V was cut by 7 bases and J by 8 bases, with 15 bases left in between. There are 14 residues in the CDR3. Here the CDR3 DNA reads TGTGCCAGCAACGGACACGCACAGCATTCACCCCTCCACTTT. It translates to CASNGHAQHSPLHF.

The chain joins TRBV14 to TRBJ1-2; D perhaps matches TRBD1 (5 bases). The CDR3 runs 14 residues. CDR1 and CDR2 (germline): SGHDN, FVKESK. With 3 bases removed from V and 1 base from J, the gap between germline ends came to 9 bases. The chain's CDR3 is CASSHHDSNYGYTF. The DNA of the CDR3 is TGTGCCAGCAGCCACCATGACAGTAACTATGGCTACACCTTC.

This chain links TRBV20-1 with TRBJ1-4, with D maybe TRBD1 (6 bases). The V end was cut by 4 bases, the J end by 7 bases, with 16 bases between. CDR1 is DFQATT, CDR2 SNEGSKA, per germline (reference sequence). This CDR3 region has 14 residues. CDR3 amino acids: CSATPAGGSEKLFF. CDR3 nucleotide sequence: TGCAGTGCTACCCCGGCGGGGGGCAGTGAAAAACTGTTTTTT.

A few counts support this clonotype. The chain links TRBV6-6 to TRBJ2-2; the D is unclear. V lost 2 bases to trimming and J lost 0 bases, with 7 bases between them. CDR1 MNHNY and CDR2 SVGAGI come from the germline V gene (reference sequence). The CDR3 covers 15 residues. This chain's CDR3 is CASSYRAANTGELFF. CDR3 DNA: TGTGCCAGCAGTTACAGGGCAGCGAACACCGGGGAGCTGTTTTTT.

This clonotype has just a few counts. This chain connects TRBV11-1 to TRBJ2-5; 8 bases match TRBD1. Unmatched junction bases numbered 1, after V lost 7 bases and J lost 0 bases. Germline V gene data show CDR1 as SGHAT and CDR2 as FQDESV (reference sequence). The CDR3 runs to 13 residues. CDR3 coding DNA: TGTGCCAGCAACAGGGGGAACCAAGAGACCCAGTACTTC. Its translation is CASNRGNQETQYF.

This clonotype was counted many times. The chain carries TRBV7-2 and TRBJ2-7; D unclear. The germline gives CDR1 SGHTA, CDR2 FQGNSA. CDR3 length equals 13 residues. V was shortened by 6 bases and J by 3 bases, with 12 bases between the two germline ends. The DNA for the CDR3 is TGTGCCAGCAGTCAGTACTCTGTCTACGAGCAGTACTTC. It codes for CASSQYSVYEQYF.

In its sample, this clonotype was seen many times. Here the CDR3 reads CASSKETQYF. The CDR3, as DNA: TGTGCCAGCAGTAAAGAGACCCAGTACTTC. The gene calls are TRBV12-3 or TRBV12-4 and TRBJ2-5; D gene uncertain. The CDR3 has 10 amino acids. Trimming removed 5 bases at V and 3 bases at J, with 1 base between.

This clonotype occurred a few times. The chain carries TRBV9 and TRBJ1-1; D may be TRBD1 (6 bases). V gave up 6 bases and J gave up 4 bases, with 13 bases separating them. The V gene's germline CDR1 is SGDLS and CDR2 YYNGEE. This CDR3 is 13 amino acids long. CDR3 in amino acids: CASMRDMGTEAFF. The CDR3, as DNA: TGTGCCAGCATGAGGGACATGGGCACTGAAGCTTTCTTT.

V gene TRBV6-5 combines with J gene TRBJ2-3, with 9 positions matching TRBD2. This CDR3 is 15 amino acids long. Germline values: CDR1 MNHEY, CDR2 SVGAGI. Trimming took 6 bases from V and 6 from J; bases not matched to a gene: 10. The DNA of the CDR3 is TGTGCCAGCAGAACGGCGGGGGGGGCCCGCGATACGCAGTATTTT. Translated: CASRTAGGARDTQYF.

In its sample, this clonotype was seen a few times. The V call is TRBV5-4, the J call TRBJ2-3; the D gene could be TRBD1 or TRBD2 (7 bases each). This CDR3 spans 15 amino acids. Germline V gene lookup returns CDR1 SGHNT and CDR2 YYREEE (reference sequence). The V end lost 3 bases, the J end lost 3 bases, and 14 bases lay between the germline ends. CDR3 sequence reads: CASSSGGGRTDTQYF. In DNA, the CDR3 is TGTGCCAGCAGCTCAGGGGGGGGCCGGACAGATACGCAGTATTTT. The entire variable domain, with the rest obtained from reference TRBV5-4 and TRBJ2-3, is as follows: ETGVTQSPTHLIKTRGQQVTLRCSSQSGHNTVSWYQQALGQGPQFIFQYYREEENGRGNFPPRFSGLQFPNYSSELNVNALELDDSALYLCASSSGGGRTDTQYFGPGTRLTVL.

CDR3 region: CATSDTYGYTF. The CDR3 coding sequence is TGTGCCACCAGTGACACCTATGGCTACACCTTC. V and J are TRBV24-1 and TRBJ1-2; D is unclear. Between the trimmed V and J ends, which lost 4 bases and 4 bases, there was a span of 3 bases. The CDR3 is 11 amino acids. CDR1 is KGHDR and CDR2 is SFDVKD in the germline V gene.

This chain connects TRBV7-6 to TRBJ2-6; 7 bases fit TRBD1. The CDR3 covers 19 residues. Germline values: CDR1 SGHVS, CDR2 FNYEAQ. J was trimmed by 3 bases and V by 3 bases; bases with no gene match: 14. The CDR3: CASSFDLRTGVFGANVLTF. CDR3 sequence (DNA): TGTGCCAGCAGCTTCGATCTAAGGACAGGTGTATTTGGGGCCAACGTCCTGACTTTC.